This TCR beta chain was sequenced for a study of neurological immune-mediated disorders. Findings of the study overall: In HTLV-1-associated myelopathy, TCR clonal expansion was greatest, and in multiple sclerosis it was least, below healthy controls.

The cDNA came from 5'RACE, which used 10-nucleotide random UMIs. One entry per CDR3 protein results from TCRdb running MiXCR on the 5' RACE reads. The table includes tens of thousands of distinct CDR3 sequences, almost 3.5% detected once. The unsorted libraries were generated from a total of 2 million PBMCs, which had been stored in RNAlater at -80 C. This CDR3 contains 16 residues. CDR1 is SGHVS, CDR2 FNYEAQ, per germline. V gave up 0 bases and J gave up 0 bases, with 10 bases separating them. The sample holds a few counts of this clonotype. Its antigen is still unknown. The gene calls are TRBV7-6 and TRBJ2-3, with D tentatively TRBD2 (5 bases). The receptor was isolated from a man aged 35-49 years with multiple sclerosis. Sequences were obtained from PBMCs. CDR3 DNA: TGTGCCAGCAGCTTAGCCGGGGAACCTAGCACAGATACGCAGTATTTT. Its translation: CASSLAGEPSTDTQYF. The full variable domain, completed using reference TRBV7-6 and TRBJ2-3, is GAGVSQSPRYKVTKRGQDVALRCDPISGHVSLYWYRQALGQGPEFLTYFNYEAQQDKSGLPNDRFSAERPEGSISTLTIQRTEQRDSAMYRCASSLAGEPSTDTQYFGPGTRLTVL.